One T cell receptor (beta chain) is described in this entry. Antigen: not known. The sample comes from a study of PD-1 blockade in classical Hodgkin lymphoma. Study-wide findings and caveats: The diversity seen at baseline in complete responders resembled that of newly diagnosed patients. Factors driving the repertoire differences, possibly disease activity or prior therapy, remain undefined.

Germline CDR1 and CDR2: SNHLY and FYNNEI. V gave up 4 bases and J gave up 5 bases, with 12 bases separating them. CDR3 length equals 14 residues. TCRdb's copy holds only in-frame clones and misses some; the assay was immunoSEQ multiplex PCR. The repertoire has about 85,000 clones, nearly 95% of them found once; the top ten carry approximately 2.4%. Exposure to brentuximab vedotin varied, and each patient had relapsed following autologous stem cell transplantation. V and J are TRBV2 and TRBJ1-5; D unresolved. The sequence came from a human donor with classical Hodgkin lymphoma. The input for sequencing was peripheral blood mononuclear cells (PBMCs), taken before the second cycle of nivolumab. The CDR3 loop reads CASSAGGPDQPQHF. The CDR3 DNA sequence: TGTGCCAGCAGTGCCGGCGGGCCGGATCAGCCCCAGCATTTT.